The 2 T cell receptor beta chains listed next were all sequenced from one sample in a study of blood T cell repertoires in COVID-19 (TCRdb year 2020). Library preparation was by the immunoSEQ multiplex PCR assay. TCRdb took this table from immuneACCESS and kept in-frame rearrangements with V and J called. Such tables lack part of the clones; where checked against another copy, unresolved V genes explain under half of the gap, and the rest is unexplained. The table for this sample lists roughly 66,000 clones; 65% to 90% of them were counted only once. Under 7% of the sample is held by the ten biggest clonotypes. Source material: peripheral blood. These receptors all come from a man aged 55 to 70 with acute or convalescent COVID-19.

This clone has ten or more counts. The J gene is TRBJ1-1, the V gene TRBV15, with TRBD1 identical over 12 bases. Germline trimming cut 9 bases from V and 3 bases from J; bases unmatched to any gene: 14. This CDR3 contains 17 residues. Germline CDR1 is LNHNV and CDR2 is YYDKDF (reference sequence). The CDR3 loop reads CATTLGTGGAGDTEAFF. CDR3 nucleotides: TGTGCCACGACACTCGGGACAGGGGGCGCGGGGGACACTGAAGCTTTCTTT.

This chain connects TRBV2 to TRBJ2-1; 7 bases line up with TRBD2. This CDR3 contains 12 residues. Germline V lookup: CDR1 SNHLY, CDR2 FYNNEI. Trimming at V came to 7 bases and at J to 8 bases, leaving 5 bases not matched to a gene. In DNA, the CDR3 is TGTGCCAGCAACGCGGGGGTGGATGAGCAGTTCTTC. Translating gives CASNAGVDEQFF.